This entry is about one TCR beta chain. Its antigen is still unknown. At one of its ends the junction is not consistent with the germline gene, which may arise from a read error. The sample comes from a study of tumor and adjacent non-tumor tissue in lung cancer. Study at large: There were some 11 adenocarcinoma, a couple of squamous cell carcinoma and 1 small cell lung cancer cases. Study-wide results and limits: Significantly higher TCR diversity was found in tumor than normal lung. Patients with more diverse tumor TCRs had worse survival.

The library came from three nested PCR rounds adapted from ARM-PCR protocols. TCRdb recomputed calls from the multiplex PCR reads with MiXCR, one row per CDR3 protein. This sample has some 95,000 distinct CDR3 sequences, with roughly 78% found just once. Per the germline V gene, CDR1 is LGHNA and CDR2 is YNFKEQ. The CDR3 is made up of 14 amino acids. No cell sorting was done before RNA was extracted from the tissue. The normal lung tissue was taken more than 3 cm from the tumor edge. Between August and November 2014, newly diagnosed, chemotherapy-naive lung cancer patients underwent thoracic surgery in China.

The gene calls are TRBV4-2 and TRBJ2-1; unclear D gene. This sequence was found in a man aged 60-69 years with small cell lung cancer. The sequenced sample consisted of distant non-tumor lung tissue. CDR3 amino acids: CASSQVSENNEQSF. CDR3 bases: TGTGCCAGCAGCCAAGTATCAGAGAACAATGAGCAGTCCTTC.